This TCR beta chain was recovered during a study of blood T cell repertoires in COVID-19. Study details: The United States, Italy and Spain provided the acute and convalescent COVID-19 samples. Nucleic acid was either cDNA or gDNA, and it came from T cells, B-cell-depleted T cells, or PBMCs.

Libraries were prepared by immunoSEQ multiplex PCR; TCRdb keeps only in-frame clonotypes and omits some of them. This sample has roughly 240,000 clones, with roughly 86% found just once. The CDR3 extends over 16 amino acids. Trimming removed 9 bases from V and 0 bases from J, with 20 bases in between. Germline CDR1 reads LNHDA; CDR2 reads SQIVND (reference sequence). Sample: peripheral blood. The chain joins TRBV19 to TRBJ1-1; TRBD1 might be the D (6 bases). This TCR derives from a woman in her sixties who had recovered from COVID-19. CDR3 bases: TGTGCCAGCAAACTAGGGGAAGGACAGTTGAACACTGAAGCTTTCTTT. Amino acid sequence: CASKLGEGQLNTEAFF.